Many counts were recorded for the clone carrying this T cell receptor beta chain. Its antigen is currently unknown. A single record per CDR3 protein comes from TCRdb applying MiXCR to the RACE reads. The data contain 95,000 or so distinct CDR3 sequences, more than 9.5% of them seen just once; the ten biggest clones take up about 3%. The sample is drawn from a study of human T cells and chemical hapten exposure. The time point: patch test 2, 6 weeks after DPC sensitization. Treatment described: therapeutic diphenylcyclopropenone sensitization with weekly scalp DPC. Notes on the study in general: Expanded TCRs were compared with controls, and the expanded TCRs formed significantly more large CDR3 similarity clusters.

The length of the CDR3 is 12 residues. V lost 3 bases, J lost 0 bases, and 3 bases lay in between. Germline V CDR1 and CDR2: KGHSH, LQKENI. The specimen comprised whole blood, sampled in connection with sensitization to the hapten diphenylcyclopropenone (DPC). V is TRBV18 and J is TRBJ2-7; D gene uncertain. The source of this sequence is a middle-aged woman with alopecia areata. Some clones in this sample may be carry-over from other donors' samples. The CDR3 here is CASSPSSYEQYF. Here the CDR3 DNA reads TGTGCCAGCTCACCCAGCTCCTACGAGCAGTACTTC.